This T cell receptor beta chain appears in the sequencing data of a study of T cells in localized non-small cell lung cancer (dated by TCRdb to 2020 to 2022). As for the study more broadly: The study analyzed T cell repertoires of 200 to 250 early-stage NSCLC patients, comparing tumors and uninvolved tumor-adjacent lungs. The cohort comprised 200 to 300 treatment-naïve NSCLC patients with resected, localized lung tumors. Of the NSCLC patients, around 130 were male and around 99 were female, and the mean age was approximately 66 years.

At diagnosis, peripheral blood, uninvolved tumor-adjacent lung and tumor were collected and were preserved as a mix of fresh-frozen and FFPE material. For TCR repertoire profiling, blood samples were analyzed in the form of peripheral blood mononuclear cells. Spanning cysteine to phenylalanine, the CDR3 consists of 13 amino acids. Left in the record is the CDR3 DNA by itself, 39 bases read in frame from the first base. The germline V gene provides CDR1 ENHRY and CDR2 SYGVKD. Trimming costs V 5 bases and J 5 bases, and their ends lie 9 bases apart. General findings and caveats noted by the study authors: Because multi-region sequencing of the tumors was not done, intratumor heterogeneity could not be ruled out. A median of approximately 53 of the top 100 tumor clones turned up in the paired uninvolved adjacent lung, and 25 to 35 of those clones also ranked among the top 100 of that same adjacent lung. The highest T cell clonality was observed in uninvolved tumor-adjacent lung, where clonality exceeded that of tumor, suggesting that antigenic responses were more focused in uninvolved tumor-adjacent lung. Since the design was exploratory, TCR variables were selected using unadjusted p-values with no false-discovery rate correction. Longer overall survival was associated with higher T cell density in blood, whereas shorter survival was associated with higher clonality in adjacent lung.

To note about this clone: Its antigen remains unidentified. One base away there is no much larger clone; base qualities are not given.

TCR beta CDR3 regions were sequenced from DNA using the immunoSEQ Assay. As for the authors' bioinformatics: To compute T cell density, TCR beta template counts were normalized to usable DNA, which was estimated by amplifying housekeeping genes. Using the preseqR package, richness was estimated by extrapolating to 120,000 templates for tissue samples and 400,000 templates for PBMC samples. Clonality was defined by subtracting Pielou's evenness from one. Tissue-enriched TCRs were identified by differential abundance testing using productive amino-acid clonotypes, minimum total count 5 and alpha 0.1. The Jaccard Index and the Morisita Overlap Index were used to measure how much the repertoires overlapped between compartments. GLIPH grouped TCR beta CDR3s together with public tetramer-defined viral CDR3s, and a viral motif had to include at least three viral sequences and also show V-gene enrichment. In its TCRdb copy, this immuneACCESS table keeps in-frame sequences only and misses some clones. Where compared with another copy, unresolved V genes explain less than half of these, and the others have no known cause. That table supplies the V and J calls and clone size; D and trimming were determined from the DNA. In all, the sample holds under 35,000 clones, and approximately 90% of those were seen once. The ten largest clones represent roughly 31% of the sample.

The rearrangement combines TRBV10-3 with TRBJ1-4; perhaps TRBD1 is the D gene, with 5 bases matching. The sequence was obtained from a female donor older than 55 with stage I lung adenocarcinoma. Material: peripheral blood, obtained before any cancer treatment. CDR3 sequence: CAISPRGNEKLFF. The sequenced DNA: TGTGCCATCAGTCCGAGGGGAAATGAAAAACTGTTTTTT.